The clone carrying this TCR beta chain was counted between two and nine times. In germline, CDR1 is SGHRS, CDR2 YFSETQ. This CDR3 spans 15 amino acids. The V gene lost 5 bases and the J gene lost 2 bases, with 17 bases spanning the gap. This specimen belongs to a study of identical twins. Each CDR3 protein is one row after TCRdb ran MiXCR on the 5' RACE reads. The table includes 510,000 or so distinct CDR3 sequences, about 15% detected once. These data were likewise used in another study, on yellow fever vaccine responses in identical twins. This second study notes: Twins' vaccine T cell responses were reported to seem partly convergent and partly personalized.

This receptor was identified in a woman aged 18-29 years in good health. Sequenced sample: CD4+ T cells sorted from blood. The chain uses TRBV5-1 and TRBJ2-7; the D is unclear. CDR3 amino acids: CASRLRASLTYEQYF. In DNA form, the CDR3 reads TGCGCCAGCAGGCTGCGAGCAAGTCTAACCTACGAGCAGTACTTC.